This section outlines one T cell receptor beta chain sequence together with its context. Seattle patients were enrolled during active infection and followed longitudinally. Authors' processing steps: How many nucleated cells were present was estimated from reference gene primer amplification. Generated by immunoSEQ multiplex PCR, the TCRdb table keeps only in-frame clones and is missing some. V and J calls plus clone size are reproduced from that table; the DNA served to infer D and trimming. Among about 220,000 clones listed, approximately 85% were seen once. The data were obtained in a study of blood T cell repertoires in COVID-19. Study in general: Both acute and convalescent COVID-19 samples were obtained from the United States, Italy and Spain. Sample material is recorded as cDNA or gDNA derived from T cells, B-cell-depleted T cells, or PBMCs.

The junction had 5 bases not matched to a gene; V was cut back by 1 base and J by 6 bases. The V gene's germline CDR1 is SGHTA and CDR2 FQGTGA. This CDR3 has 15 residues. The TCR sequence derives from a woman in her 70s with COVID-19, enrolled during active disease. The material sequenced was peripheral blood. V is TRBV7-3 and J is TRBJ2-3, with 9 bases identical to TRBD2. The CDR3 sequence: CASSLRVSGSDTQYF. As DNA, the CDR3 is TGTGCCAGCAGCTTAAGGGTTAGCGGGAGCGATACGCAGTATTTT. Together with reference TRBV7-3 and TRBJ2-3, the CDR3 gives the full variable domain: GAGVSQTPSNKVTEKGKYVELRCDPISGHTALYWYRQSLGQGPEFLIYFQGTGAADDSGLPNDRFFAVRPEGSVSTLKIQRTERGDSAVYLCASSLRVSGSDTQYFGPGTRLTVL.